The T cell receptor (beta chain) under discussion was sequenced for a study of post-analysis software for immune sequencing data. Study context: Patients with relapsing-remitting, secondary progressive and progressive-relapsing multiple sclerosis courses were all represented.

Germline V gene lookup returns CDR1 LGHDT and CDR2 YNNKEL (reference sequence). The CDR3 contains 13 residues. V lost 10 bases to trimming and J lost 3 bases; unmatched junction nucleotides: 3. Every TCR beta cDNA library bore unique molecular identifiers. Input amounts of roughly 0.9 to 10 million T cells were used. These gave some 500,000 cDNA molecules, so each molecule approximated one T cell. A single record per CDR3 protein comes from TCRdb applying MiXCR to the PCR reads. The data show a few hundred thousand distinct CDR3 sequences, 36% seen once. Study-level results: Strong co-clustering by F measure was evident for samples that had been prepared in the same batch. For normalized Chao1 diversity, multiple sclerosis patients scored significantly lower than controls did. Patients had higher frequencies than controls of roughly 5 TRBV segments, including TRBV5-6, TRBV5-1 and TRBV20-1.

In the case of this clonotype: Its target is not known.

The receptor was derived from a girl aged 10-17 years with multiple sclerosis. Material for sequencing was blood. The chain employs TRBV3-1 and TRBJ2-1, with 10 bases lining up with TRBD2. The CDR3 nucleotides read TGTGCCACCCAGCGGGGGGGCTACAATGAGCAGTTCTTC. Protein: CATQRGGYNEQFF.